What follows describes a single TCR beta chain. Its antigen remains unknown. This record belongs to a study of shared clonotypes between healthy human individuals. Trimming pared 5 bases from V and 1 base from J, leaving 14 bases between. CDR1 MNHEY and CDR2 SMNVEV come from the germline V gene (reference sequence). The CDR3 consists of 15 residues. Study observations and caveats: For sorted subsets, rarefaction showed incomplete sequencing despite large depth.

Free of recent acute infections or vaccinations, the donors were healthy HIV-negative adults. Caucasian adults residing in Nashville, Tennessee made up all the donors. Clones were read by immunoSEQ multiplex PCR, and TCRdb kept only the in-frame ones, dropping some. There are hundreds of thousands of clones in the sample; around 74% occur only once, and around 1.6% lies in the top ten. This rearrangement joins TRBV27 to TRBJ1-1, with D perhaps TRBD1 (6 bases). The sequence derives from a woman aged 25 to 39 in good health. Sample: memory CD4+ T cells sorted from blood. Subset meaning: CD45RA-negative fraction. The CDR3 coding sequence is TGTGCCAGCAGTCTTAGACCGGGACAGAACACTGAAGCTTTCTTT. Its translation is CASSLRPGQNTEAFF.